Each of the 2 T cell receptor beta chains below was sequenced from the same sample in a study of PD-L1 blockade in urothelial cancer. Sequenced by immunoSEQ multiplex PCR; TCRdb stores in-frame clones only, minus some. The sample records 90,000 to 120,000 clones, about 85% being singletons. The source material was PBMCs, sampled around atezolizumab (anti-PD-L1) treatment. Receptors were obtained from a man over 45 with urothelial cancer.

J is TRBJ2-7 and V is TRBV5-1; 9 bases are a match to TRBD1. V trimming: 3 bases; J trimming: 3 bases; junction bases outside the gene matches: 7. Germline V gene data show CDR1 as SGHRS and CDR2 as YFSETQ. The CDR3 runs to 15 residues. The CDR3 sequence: CASSSKPGQGYEQYF. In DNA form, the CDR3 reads TGCGCCAGCAGCTCAAAACCGGGACAGGGCTACGAGCAGTACTTC.

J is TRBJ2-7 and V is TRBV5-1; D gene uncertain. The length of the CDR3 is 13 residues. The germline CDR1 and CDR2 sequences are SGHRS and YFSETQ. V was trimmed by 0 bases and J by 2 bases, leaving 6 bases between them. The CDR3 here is CASSLERTYEQYF. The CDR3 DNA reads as TGCGCCAGCAGCTTGGAGCGAACCTACGAGCAGTACTTC.